The clone carrying this T cell receptor beta chain was observed a few times. Its antigen is not identified. The data stem from a study of beta chain features in type 1 diabetes. Study-wide results and limits: All four CD4+ subsets from Type 1 diabetes patients carried moderately but significantly shorter TCRB CDR3s.

This CDR3 comprises 12 residues. Germline V gene lookup returns CDR1 LNHDA and CDR2 SQIVND (reference sequence). V was cut by 6 bases and J by 5 bases, with 10 bases left in between. Isolated RNA was reverse transcribed in full, so expressed TCRB transcripts were sequenced. Repertoires were generated with immunoSEQ multiplex PCR, while TCRdb's copy carries only in-frame clones and drops some. The table includes a few hundred thousand clones, around 15% detected once. The receptor was isolated from a man younger than 40 with type 1 diabetes. Sequenced input: naive CD4+ T cells from blood. V is TRBV19 and J is TRBJ2-5, with D tentatively TRBD1 (5 bases). The CDR3: CASRGLGETQYF. Here the CDR3 DNA reads TGTGCCAGTAGGGGGCTAGGTGAGACCCAGTACTTC. The variable domain in full, completed from reference TRBV19 and TRBJ2-5, reads DGGITQSPKYLFRKEGQNVTLSCEQNLNHDAMYWYRQDPGQGLRLIYYSQIVNDFQKGDIAEGYSVSREKKESFPLTVTSAQKNPTAFYLCASRGLGETQYFGPGTRLLVL.